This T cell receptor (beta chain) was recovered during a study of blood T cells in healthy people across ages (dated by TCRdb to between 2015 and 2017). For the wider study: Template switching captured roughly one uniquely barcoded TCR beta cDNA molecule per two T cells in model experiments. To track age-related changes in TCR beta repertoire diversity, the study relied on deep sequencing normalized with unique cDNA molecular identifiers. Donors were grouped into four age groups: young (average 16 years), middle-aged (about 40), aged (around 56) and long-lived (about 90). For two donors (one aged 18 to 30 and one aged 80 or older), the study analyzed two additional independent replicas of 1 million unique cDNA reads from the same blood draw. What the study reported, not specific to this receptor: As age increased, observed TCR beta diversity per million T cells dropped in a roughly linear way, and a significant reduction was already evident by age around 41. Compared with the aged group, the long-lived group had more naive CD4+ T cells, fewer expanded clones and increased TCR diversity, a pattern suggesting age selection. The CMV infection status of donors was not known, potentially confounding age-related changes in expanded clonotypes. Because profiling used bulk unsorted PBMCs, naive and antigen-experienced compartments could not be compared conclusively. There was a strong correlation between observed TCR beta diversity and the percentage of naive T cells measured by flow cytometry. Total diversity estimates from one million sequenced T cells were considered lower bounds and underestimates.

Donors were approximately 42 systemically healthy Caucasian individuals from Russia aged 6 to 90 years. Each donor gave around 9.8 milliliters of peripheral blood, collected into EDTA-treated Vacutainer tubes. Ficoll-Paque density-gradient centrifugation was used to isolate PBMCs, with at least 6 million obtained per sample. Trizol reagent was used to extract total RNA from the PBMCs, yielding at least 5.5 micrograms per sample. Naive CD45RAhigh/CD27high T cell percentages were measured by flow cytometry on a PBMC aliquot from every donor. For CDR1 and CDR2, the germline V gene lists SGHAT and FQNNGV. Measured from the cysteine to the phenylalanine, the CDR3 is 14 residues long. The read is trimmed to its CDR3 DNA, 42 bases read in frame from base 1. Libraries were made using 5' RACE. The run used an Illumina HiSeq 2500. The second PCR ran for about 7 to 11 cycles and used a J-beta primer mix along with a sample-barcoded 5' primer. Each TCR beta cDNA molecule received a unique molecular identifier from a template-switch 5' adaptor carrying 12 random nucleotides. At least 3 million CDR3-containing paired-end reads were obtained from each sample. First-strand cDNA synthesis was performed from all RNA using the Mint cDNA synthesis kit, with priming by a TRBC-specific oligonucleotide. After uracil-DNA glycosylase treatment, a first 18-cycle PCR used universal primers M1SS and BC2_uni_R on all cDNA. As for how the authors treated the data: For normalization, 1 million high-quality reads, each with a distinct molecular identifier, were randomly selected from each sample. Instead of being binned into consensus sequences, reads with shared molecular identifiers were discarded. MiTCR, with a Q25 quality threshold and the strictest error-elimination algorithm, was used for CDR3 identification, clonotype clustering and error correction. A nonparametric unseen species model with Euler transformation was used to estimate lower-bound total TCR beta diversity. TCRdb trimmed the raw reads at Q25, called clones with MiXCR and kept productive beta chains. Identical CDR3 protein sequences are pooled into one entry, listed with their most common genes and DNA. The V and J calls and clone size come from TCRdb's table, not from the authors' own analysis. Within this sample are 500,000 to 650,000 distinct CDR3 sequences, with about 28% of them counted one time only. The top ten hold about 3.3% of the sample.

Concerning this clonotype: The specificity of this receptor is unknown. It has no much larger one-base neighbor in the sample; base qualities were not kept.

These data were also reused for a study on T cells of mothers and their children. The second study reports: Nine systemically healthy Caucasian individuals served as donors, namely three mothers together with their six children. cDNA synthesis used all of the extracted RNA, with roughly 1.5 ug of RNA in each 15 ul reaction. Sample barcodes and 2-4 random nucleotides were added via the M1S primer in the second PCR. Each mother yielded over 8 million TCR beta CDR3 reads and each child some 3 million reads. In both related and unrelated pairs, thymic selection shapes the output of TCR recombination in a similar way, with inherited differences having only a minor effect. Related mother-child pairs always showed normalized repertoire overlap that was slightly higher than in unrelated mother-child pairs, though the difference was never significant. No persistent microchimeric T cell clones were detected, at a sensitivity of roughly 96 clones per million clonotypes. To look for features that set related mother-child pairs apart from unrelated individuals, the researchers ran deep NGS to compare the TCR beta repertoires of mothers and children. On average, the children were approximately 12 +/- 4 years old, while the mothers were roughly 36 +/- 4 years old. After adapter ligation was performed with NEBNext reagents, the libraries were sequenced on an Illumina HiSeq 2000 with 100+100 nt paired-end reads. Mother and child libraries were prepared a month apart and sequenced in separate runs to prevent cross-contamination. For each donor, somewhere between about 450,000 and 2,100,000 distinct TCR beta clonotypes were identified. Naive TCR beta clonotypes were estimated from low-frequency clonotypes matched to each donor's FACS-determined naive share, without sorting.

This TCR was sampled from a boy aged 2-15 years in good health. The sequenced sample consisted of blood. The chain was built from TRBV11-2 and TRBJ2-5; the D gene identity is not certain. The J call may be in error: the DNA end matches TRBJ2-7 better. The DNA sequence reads TGTGCCAGCAGCTTAGTACGAAAACCCTACGAGCAGTACTTC. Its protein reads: CASSLVRKPYEQYF.